Listed below are T cell receptor beta chains from one sample, sequenced in a study of PD-L1 blockade in urothelial cancer. Here immunoSEQ multiplex PCR was the method, and the copy in TCRdb shows in-frame clones only, minus some. The table has some 110,000 clones, approximately 90% seen once; the top ten hold 3.5% to 4.5%. This specimen was PBMCs, taken around atezolizumab (anti-PD-L1) treatment. The origin of the receptors is a man aged 60 to 69 with urothelial cancer. Both conserved end residues are part of each CDR3. D genes are given only for firm matches. Clone size is shown for a subset of rows, as once, few, many or a class of expanded clone.

d_gene	abundance	v_gene	j_gene	CDR3aa	CDR3nt
NA	NA	TRBV20-1	TRBJ2-1	CSARDEGQFF	TGCAGTGCCCGCGATGAGGGACAGTTCTTC
NA	NA	TRBV9	TRBJ1-2	CASHAGALGNYGYTF	TGTGCCAGCCATGCGGGGGCCCTTGGTAACTATGGCTACACCTTC
NA	NA	TRBV11-2	TRBJ1-1	CASSLVAAEGTEAFF	TGTGCCAGCAGCTTAGTCGCGGCAGAGGGCACTGAAGCTTTCTTT
TRBD1	NA	TRBV5-1	TRBJ1-2	CASSPPGQGRRGYTF	TGCGCCAGCAGCCCGCCGGGACAGGGACGTCGAGGCTACACCTTC
NA	once	TRBV7-9	TRBJ2-3	CASSLEIAADTQYF	TGTGCCAGCAGCTTAGAGATAGCGGCAGATACGCAGTATTTT
TRBD2	NA	TRBV5-1	TRBJ2-1	CASSVTSVDYNEQFF	TGCGCCAGCAGCGTGACTAGCGTTGACTACAATGAGCAGTTCTTC
TRBD1	NA	TRBV4-3	TRBJ1-1	CASSQIGQGFPFF	TGCGCCAGCAGCCAAATCGGACAGGGTTTTCCTTTCTTT
NA	once	TRBV29-1	TRBJ2-5	CSVRTAWETQYF	TGCAGCGTTAGGACAGCTTGGGAGACCCAGTACTTC
TRBD2	NA	TRBV5-1	TRBJ2-1	CASSLAPPSGSYNEQFF	TGCGCCAGCAGCTTGGCCCCCCCTAGCGGCTCCTACAATGAGCAGTTCTTC
NA	once	TRBV7-3	TRBJ2-1	CASSLTSQGGNEQFF	TGTGCCAGCAGCTTAACGTCACAGGGTGGCAATGAGCAGTTCTTC
NA	NA	TRBV5-4	TRBJ1-2	CASSLADPYGYTF	TGTGCCAGCAGCTTGGCAGATCCCTATGGCTACACCTTC